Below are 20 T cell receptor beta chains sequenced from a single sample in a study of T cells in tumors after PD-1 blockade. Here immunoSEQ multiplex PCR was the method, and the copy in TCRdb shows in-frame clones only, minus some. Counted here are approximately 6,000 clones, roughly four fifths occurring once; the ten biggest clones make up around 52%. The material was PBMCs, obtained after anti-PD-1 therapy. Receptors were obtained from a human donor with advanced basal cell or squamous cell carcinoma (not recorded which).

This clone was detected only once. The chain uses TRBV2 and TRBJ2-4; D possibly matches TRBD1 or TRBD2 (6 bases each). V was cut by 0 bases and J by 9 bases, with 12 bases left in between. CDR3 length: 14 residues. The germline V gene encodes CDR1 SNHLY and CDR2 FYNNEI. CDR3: CASSEAGGAAIQYF. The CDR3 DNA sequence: TGTGCCAGCAGTGAAGCGGGGGGCGCGGCCATTCAGTACTTC.

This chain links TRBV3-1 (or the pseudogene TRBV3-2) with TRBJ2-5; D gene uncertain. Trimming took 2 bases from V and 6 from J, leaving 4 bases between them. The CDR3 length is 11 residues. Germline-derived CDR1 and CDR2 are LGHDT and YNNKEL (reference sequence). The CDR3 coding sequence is TGTGCCAGCAGCCAAACCAAGACCCAGTACTTC. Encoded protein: CASSQTKTQYF.

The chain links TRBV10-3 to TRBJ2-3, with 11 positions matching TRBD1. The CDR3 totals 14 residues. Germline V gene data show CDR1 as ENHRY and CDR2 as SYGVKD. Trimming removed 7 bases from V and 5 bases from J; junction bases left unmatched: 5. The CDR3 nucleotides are TGTGCCATCATGGACAGGGGGCGAGTAGATACGCAGTATTTT. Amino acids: CAIMDRGRVDTQYF.

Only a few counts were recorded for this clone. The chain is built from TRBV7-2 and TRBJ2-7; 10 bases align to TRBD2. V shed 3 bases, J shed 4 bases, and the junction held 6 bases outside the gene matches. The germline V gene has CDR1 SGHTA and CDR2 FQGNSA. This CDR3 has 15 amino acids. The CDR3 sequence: CASSFSGGASYEQYF. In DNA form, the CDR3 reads TGTGCCAGCAGCTTCAGCGGGGGGGCGTCTTACGAGCAGTACTTC.

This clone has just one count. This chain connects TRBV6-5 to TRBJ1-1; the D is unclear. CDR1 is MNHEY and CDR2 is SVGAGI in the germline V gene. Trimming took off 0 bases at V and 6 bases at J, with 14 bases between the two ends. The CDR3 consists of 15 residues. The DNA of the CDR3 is TGTGCCAGCAGTTACTCTGTAGGTGGCTGGGCTGAAGCTTTCTTT. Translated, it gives CASSYSVGGWAEAFF.

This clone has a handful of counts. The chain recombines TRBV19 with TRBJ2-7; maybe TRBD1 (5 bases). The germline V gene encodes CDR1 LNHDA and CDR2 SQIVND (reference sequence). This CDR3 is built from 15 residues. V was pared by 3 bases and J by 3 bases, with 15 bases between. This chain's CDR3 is CASSILGEPIYEQYF. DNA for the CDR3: TGTGCCAGTAGTATTTTAGGGGAACCCATCTACGAGCAGTACTTC.

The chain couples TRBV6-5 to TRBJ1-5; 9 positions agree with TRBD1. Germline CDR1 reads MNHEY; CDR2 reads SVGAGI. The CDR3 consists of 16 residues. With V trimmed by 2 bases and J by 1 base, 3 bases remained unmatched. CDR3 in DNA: TGTGCCAGCAGTTACCAACAGGGGGCGAGCAATCAGCCCCAGCATTTT. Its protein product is CASSYQQGASNQPQHF.

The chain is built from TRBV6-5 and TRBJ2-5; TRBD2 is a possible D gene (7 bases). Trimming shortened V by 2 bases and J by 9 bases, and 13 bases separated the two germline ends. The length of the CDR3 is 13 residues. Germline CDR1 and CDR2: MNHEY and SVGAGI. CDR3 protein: CASSYERGGAQYF. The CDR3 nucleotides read TGTGCCAGCAGTTACGAAAGGGGGGGGGCCCAGTACTTC.

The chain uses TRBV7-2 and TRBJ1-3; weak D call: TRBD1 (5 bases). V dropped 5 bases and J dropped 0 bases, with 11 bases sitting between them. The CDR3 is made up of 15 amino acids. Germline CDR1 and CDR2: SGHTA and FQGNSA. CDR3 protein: CASSPQVLSGNTIYF. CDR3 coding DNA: TGTGCCAGCAGCCCACAGGTGCTCTCTGGAAACACCATATATTTT.

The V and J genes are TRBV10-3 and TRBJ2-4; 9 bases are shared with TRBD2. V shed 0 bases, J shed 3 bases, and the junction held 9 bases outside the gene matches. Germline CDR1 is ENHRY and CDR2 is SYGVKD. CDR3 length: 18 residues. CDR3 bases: TGTGCCATCAGTGAGTCGACGTCTAGCGGGATTGGCAAAAACATTCAGTACTTC. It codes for CAISESTSSGIGKNIQYF.

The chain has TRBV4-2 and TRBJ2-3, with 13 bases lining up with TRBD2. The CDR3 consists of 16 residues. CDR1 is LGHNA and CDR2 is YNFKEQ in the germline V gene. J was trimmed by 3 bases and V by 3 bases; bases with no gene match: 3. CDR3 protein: CASSHPTSGGTDTQYF. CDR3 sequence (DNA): TGTGCCAGCAGCCATCCGACTAGCGGGGGGACAGATACGCAGTATTTT.

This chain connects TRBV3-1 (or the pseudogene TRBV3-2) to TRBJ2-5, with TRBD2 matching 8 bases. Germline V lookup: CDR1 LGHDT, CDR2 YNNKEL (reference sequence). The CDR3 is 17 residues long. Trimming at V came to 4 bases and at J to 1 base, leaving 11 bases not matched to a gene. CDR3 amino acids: CASSPSRGGRPQETQYF. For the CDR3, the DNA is TGTGCCAGCAGCCCGTCTCGGGGGGGGCGGCCCCAAGAGACCCAGTACTTC.

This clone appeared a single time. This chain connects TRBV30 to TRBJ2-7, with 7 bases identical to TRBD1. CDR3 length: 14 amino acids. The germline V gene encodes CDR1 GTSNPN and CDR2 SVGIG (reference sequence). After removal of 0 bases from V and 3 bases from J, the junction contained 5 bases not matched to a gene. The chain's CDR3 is CAWSVGTVFYEQYF. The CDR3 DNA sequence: TGTGCCTGGAGTGTCGGGACAGTTTTCTACGAGCAGTACTTC.

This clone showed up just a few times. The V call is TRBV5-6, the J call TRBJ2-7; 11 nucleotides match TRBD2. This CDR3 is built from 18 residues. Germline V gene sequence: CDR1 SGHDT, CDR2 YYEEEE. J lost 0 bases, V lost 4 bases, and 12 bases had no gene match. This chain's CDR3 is CASSMETSGVWYSYEQYF. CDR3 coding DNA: TGTGCCAGCAGCATGGAGACTAGCGGGGTGTGGTACTCCTACGAGCAGTACTTC.

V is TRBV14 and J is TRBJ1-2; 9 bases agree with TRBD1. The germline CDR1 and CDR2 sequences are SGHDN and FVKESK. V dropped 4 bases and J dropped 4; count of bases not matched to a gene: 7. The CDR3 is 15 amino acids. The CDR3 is CASSPGTGYTYGYTF. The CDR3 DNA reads TGTGCCAGCAGCCCAGGGACAGGGTATACCTATGGCTACACCTTC.

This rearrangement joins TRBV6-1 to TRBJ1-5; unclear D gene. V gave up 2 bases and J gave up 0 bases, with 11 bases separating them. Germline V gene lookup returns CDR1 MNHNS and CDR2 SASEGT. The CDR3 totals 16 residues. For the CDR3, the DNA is TGTGCCAGCAGTGAAACCACGGCGTATAGCAATCAGCCCCAGCATTTT. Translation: CASSETTAYSNQPQHF.

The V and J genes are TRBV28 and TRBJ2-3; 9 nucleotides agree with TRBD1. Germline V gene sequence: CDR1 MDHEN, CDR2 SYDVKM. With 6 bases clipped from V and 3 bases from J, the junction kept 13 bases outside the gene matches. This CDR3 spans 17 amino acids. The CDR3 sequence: CASRKPGQGTETDTQYF. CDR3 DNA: TGTGCCAGCAGGAAGCCGGGACAGGGCACAGAGACAGATACGCAGTATTTT.

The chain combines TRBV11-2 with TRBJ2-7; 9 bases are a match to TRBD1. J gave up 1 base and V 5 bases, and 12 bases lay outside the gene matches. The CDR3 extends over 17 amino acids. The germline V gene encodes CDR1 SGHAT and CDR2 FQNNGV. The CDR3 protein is CASSTLSPGTGSYEQYF. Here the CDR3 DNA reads TGTGCCAGCAGCACCCTTTCCCCCGGGACAGGGTCCTACGAGCAGTACTTC.

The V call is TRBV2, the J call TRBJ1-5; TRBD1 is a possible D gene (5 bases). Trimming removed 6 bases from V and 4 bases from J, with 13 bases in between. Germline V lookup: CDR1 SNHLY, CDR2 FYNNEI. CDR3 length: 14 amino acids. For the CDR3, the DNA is TGTGCCAGCAGAGGAGACAGTTCAAATCAGCCCCAGCATTTT. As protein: CASRGDSSNQPQHF. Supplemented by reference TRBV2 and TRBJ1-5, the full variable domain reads EPEVTQTPSHQVTQMGQEVILRCVPISNHLYFYWYRQILGQKVEFLVSFYNNEISEKSEIFDDQFSVERPDGSNFTLKIRSTKLEDSAMYFCASRGDSSNQPQHFGDGTRLSIL.

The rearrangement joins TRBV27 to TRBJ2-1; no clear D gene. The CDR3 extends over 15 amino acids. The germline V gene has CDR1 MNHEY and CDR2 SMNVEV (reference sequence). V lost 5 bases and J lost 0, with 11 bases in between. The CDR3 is CASSADGNSYNEQFF. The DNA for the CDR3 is TGTGCCAGCAGTGCCGACGGAAACTCCTACAATGAGCAGTTCTTC.